This TCR beta chain derives from a study of cytomegalovirus exposure and HLA in healthy donors (dated by TCRdb to between 2016 and 2019). With regard to the full study: An earlier analysis of fewer than 750 of the donors reported 276 Gb of sequence data and around 120 million unique TCR beta sequences obtained from roughly 180 million T cells. Among 300 to 450 genotyped donors of the cohort, an average of around 240,000 unique TCR beta nucleotide sequences were sequenced per donor, roughly 20% of them non-productive. High-throughput TCR immunosequencing, statistical association of individual TCRs with disease status, and machine learning were combined to predict cytomegalovirus infection status. A later analysis re-analyzed previously published TCR beta repertoires from approximately 670 donors and added high-resolution HLA genotyping to study TCR occurrence patterns. The number of typed donors differed by locus: 629-630 for A, B, C, DRB1 and DQB1; some 540 for DQA1; 600 to 610 for DPA1; and approximately 450 for DPB1. An earlier analysis of approximately 580 of the donors used high-throughput TCR beta sequencing to judge whether each TCR beta V gene segment behaved as functional or pseudogenic. Five DR-DQ haplotypes were treated as single units for association and clustering because of strong linkage in the cohort. Besides the first cohort of about 730 subjects, a separate validation cohort made up of 95 to 150 different subjects was used. Rather than drawing on any new phenotypic data, the later analysis identified candidate immune exposures from TCR beta sequences and the way those sequences occurred across donors. Alongside the repertoire data, information on donor age, sex, ethnicity and CMV serostatus was compiled. The aim of the study was to test whether cataloging public T cell receptors could identify signatures of past pathogen exposure. The study profiled the T cell repertoires of 666 subjects by immunosequencing and related them to cytomegalovirus serostatus. Roughly 300 gigabases of sequencing data and approximately 93 million unique TCR sequences were included in an early release covering 550 to 650 HLA-typed donors. Of the 300 to 400 genotyped donors, about 80% fell in the genetic ancestry cluster associated with self-reported Caucasian donors. A later genetic analysis took genome-wide SNP genotypes for 398 of the 666 donors and used that subset as a discovery cohort. All discovery cohort repertoires had been generated using a single sequencing platform. HLA typing included class I and class II loci at four-digit resolution.

According to the germline V gene, CDR1 reads SGHTA and CDR2 reads FQGNSA. From cysteine to phenylalanine, the CDR3 is 15 amino acids long. CDR3 DNA is the only sequence kept; it has 45 bases, read in frame from the first base. Ends trimmed: V by 5 bases, J by 6 bases; bases unmatched to a gene: 10. The cohort comprised fewer than 700 healthy bone marrow donors. At the time of sampling, all cohort members were nominally healthy, though unrecorded immune exposures were likely present. The donor was CMV seronegative and belonged to the group of 352 seronegative cohort members. Each donor provided a peripheral blood sample, and peripheral blood mononuclear cells were used for TCR beta sequencing. Genomic DNA was extracted from the blood cell samples with the Qiagen DNeasy Blood Extraction Kit. Details on this clone: No antigen is known for it. Base qualities were left out, and no much larger clone turns up one base away.

Library creation used the immunoSEQ multiplex PCR assay. For the multiplex PCR, a mixture combining 60 forward primers for TCR Vbeta segments and 13 reverse primers for TCR Jbeta segments was used. The CDR3 region of rearranged TCR beta genes was amplified from genomic DNA with a multiplex PCR assay. The Illumina HiSeq System was used to sequence the amplified TCR beta libraries as 87-base-pair reads. In the authors' own workflow: A later analysis tallied roughly 80 million unique TCR beta chains across the roughly 610 repertoires, and about 10 million of those chains were shared by two or more donors. Raw reads were error-corrected and collapsed into unique sequences by a nearest-neighbor algorithm in which closely related sequences were merged to remove PCR and sequencing errors. To assign V, D and J gene segments, CDR3 sequences were aligned to IMGT reference sequences. For a sequence to be retained, a match of at least six nucleotides to both a V gene segment and a J gene segment was required. A rearrangement counted as productive if the CDR3 had no stop codons and remained in frame with V and J, and every other rearrangement counted as non-productive. CDR3 was defined by IMGT convention, running from the second conserved V-encoded cysteine to the conserved J-encoded phenylalanine. The earlier analysis of 450 to 750 of the donors excluded any sequence lacking an unambiguous match to a single V gene segment. In an earlier analysis of roughly 600 of the donors, a V segment was called functional when productive rearrangements were above 56.7%, and segregating when the standard deviation between donors exceeded 5%. To diagnose cytomegalovirus status from the catalog of TCR beta chain sequences, a statistical classification framework was built. In a later analysis, TCR nucleotide sequences were compared against IMGT/GENE-DB human TR gene sequences so that V and J genes could be assigned. The TCRdist pipeline was used in a later analysis to assign CDR3 sequences and most-parsimonious VDJ recombination scenarios. A later analysis defined each TCR beta chain by its CDR3 amino acid sequence plus V-gene family, and excluded reads lacking a unique V-gene family. A later analysis removed 550 to 650 highly shared, low-generation-probability nucleotide sequences to deal with suspected cross-contamination and a sequencing artifact. In a later analysis, a clonal expansion index for each public chain was calculated from normalized within-repertoire ranks of inferred template counts. In a later analysis, generation probabilities were computed using a VDJ recombination model fitted to out-of-frame rearrangements, and the results were checked against IGoR. A later analysis scored TCR-TCR, TCR-HLA and TCR-CMV co-occurrence with hypergeometric tests, applying a repertoire-size bias correction to TCR pairs. To estimate false discovery rates, a later analysis permuted the HLA or CMV assignments 20 times. In a later analysis, co-occurring TCRs were grouped using DBSCAN, and TCRdist sequence similarity was added for clustering within HLA-allele-positive subsets. For co-occurrence clustering, repertoires with fewer than 30,000 or more than 120,000 public chains were excluded, along with roughly 5 repertoires with anomalous nucleotide sharing. This is the immuneACCESS table as TCRdb keeps it, with only in-frame sequences that have V and J called. A part of the clones is gone; compared with another copy, unresolved V genes explain less than half, and the rest is unexplained. V, J and clone size reflect that table, while D and trimming were determined from the DNA. Present in this sample are some 200,000 clones, 65% to 85% of which were seen just once. About 0.092% of the sample is held by the ten biggest clonotypes.

The study at large found these results: A later genetic analysis reported fewer N-insertions in productive TCRs among donors in an Asian-associated ancestry cluster than the roughly 620-donor mean. A later analysis found that TCR association rates varied across HLA loci, with DRB1 alleles showing the most associated TCRs and HLA-C alleles the fewest. The classifier was reported to diagnose cytomegalovirus status with high specificity and sensitivity in both the original and validation cohorts. Across donors, most TCR sequences were observed very rarely, whereas some public TCRs were present in many individuals. In an earlier analysis of roughly 560 of the donors, most TCR beta V segments were observed in productive rearrangements about 87% or about 30% of the time, broadly matching IMGT annotations. The study gave a list of 150 to 200 TCR beta chains associated with cytomegalovirus. The authors suggested that the approach could potentially be generalized to other disease states and immunological phenotypes. A further reported finding was that TCR beta sequences accurately predicted the HLA-A and HLA-B alleles for most subjects in the first cohort. Most CMV-associated TCR beta chains appeared to be HLA-restricted in a later analysis, and the HLA associations seemed to be driven largely by CMV exposure. In a later genetic analysis, a missense DCLRE1C variant was associated with V-gene and J-gene trimming of TCR beta chains, and the association was replicated in an independent cohort. A group of highly shared sequence variants was considered likely to be a technical artifact of the sequencing pipeline. Immune exposure information for the cohort was limited to CMV serostatus. Because the 87-base-pair reads could not distinguish some IMGT-functional V segments, including TRBV6-2 and TRBV6-3, those segments were excluded. According to a later analysis, parvovirus B19, influenza, CMV and Epstein-Barr virus appeared linked to several top co-occurrence clusters. Because counts were too low, around 17 rarely observed V segments, including chromosome 9 orphons, were left out of the earlier analysis of 587 of the donors. Because some donors lacked HLA typing at each locus, the association tests relied only on the typed subset. In vitro tests confirmed that a few of the cytomegalovirus-associated TCR beta chains recognize cytomegalovirus antigens. Correlated functional status among segregating V segments might be attributable to linkage disequilibrium, but an unknown experimental factor could not be ruled out. When HLA alleles, especially DR and DQ, strongly co-occurred, attributing TCR associations to individual alleles was difficult. In this cohort, only TCR beta chains were sequenced, and detectable features were limited by the absence of alpha or paired-chain data. A later analysis associated 15,000 or so TCR beta sequences with specific HLA alleles at a false discovery rate of 0.05. Compared with equally common non-associated chains, HLA-associated TCR beta chains in a later analysis were more clonally expanded and had lower generation probabilities. Sequencing depth was assumed to be roughly uniform across donors in the presence/absence analyses, though that assumption may not hold.

The clonotype comes from a boy aged 2 to 10 in good health and CMV-seronegative. The chain was built from TRBV7-2 and TRBJ1-2; 9 bases in between match TRBD1. Sequencing used PBMCs. The CDR3 region reads CASSPWDRAGHGYTF. The DNA reads as follows: TGTGCCAGCAGCCCTTGGGACAGGGCCGGCCATGGCTACACCTTC.